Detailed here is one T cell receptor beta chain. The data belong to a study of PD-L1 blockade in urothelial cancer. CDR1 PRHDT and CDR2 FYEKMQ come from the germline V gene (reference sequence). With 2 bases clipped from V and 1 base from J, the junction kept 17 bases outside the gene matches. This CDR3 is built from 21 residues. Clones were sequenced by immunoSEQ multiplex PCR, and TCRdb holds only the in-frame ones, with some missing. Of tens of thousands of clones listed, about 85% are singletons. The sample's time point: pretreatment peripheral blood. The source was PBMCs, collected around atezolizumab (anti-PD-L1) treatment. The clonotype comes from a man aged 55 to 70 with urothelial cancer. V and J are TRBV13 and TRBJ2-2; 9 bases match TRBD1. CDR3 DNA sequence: TGTGCCAGCAGCTTAAACCGGGACAGGGTGGTATTAGCGAGGAACACCGGGGAGCTGTTTTTT. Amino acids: CASSLNRDRVVLARNTGELFF.